The 9 T cell receptor beta chains presented below share a single source sample, sequenced in a study of T-cell reconstitution after alpha-beta-depleted transplantation in children. A library of TCRbeta sequences, prepared with unique molecular identifiers, was generated. One entry per CDR3 protein, called by TCRdb with MiXCR from the PCR reads. Of around 800,000 distinct CDR3 sequences in the sample, 15% to 20% were seen once. The sequencing used PBMCs, mostly from graft donor cells, collected 360 days after TCRalphabeta/CD19-depleted stem cell transplant. These receptors came from a male patient younger than 18 who had a stem cell transplant for acute lymphoblastic leukemia, so the T cells may come from the graft donor.

The CDR3 DNA sequence: TGTGCTAGTGGATTCCCCCATACGCAGTATTTT. Protein sequence: CASGFPHTQYF. This chain uses TRBV12-5 with TRBJ2-3; D unresolved. V shed 6 bases and J shed 7 bases, with 8 bases lying between them. The length of the CDR3 is 11 residues. The germline CDR1 and CDR2 sequences are LGHNT and FRNRAP. The variable domain in full, with the rest retrieved from reference TRBV12-5 and TRBJ2-3, is DARVTQTPRHKVTEMGQEVTMRCQPILGHNTVFWYRQTMMQGLELLAYFRNRAPLDDSGMPKDRFSAEMPDATLATLKIQPSEPRDSAVYFCASGFPHTQYFGPGTRLTVL.

The genes are TRBV20-1 and TRBJ2-3; 10 bases align to TRBD2. Unmatched junction bases numbered 4, after V lost 2 bases and J lost 2 bases. The CDR3 consists of 15 residues. The germline V gene encodes CDR1 DFQATT and CDR2 SNEGSKA (reference sequence). Here the CDR3 DNA reads TGCAGTGCTAGACGTAGCGGGAGGAACACAGATACGCAGTATTTT. It specifies CSARRSGRNTDTQYF.

CDR3 coding DNA: TGTGCCATCAGTGAAAGGTCAGGGATCACTGAAGCTTTCTTT. It specifies CAISERSGITEAFF. This chain connects TRBV10-3 to TRBJ1-1, with a weak D call TRBD1 (5 bases). There are 14 residues in the CDR3. V was trimmed by 3 bases and J by 4 bases, leaving 12 bases between them. Looked up from germline, CDR1 is ENHRY and CDR2 is SYGVKD.

The V gene is TRBV20-1, the J gene TRBJ2-3; the match to TRBD2 covers 7 bases. The CDR3 is made up of 14 amino acids. V shed 3 bases and J 2 bases; nucleotides not matched to a gene: 5. The germline V gene encodes CDR1 DFQATT and CDR2 SNEGSKA (reference sequence). This CDR3 reads CSASPSGLTDTQYF. In nucleotides, the CDR3 is TGCAGTGCTAGCCCTAGCGGTCTCACAGATACGCAGTATTTT.

This clonotype was counted a few times. The chain recombines TRBV5-1 with TRBJ2-1, with D unresolved. Germline V gives CDR1 SGHRS, CDR2 YFSETQ. The ends were cut back, 4 bases at V and 6 bases at J, with 8 bases in the middle. This CDR3 comprises 12 residues. The CDR3 DNA reads as TGCGCCAGCAGCCCCTTAATCAATGAGCAGTTCTTC. Translated, it gives CASSPLINEQFF. Based on the CDR3 plus reference TRBV5-1 and TRBJ2-1, the full variable domain is KAGVTQTPRYLIKTRGQQVTLSCSPISGHRSVSWYQQTPGQGLQFLFEYFSETQRNKGNFPGRFSGRQFSNSRSEMNVSTLELGDSALYLCASSPLINEQFFGPGTRLTVL.

This clonotype appeared a few times. V usage is TRBV7-2 and J usage is TRBJ2-1, with 11 bases fitting TRBD2. Germline V gene lookup returns CDR1 SGHTA and CDR2 FQGNSA. This CDR3 contains 16 residues. Trimming took 5 bases from V and 4 from J; bases not matched to a gene: 7. The CDR3 coding sequence is TGTGCCAGCAGCGCCCTAGCGGGAGGAGGTTACAATGAGCAGTTCTTC. Amino acids: CASSALAGGGYNEQFF.

The rearrangement joins TRBV5-1 to TRBJ2-3, with D possibly being TRBD1 (7 bases). Germline V gives CDR1 SGHRS, CDR2 YFSETQ. Trimming removed 4 bases at V and 3 bases at J, with 15 bases between. The CDR3 consists of 15 residues. For the CDR3, the DNA is TGCGCCAGCAGCACCCTCAGGGGGGTTACAGATACGCAGTATTTT. Amino acids: CASSTLRGVTDTQYF.

V is TRBV4-2 and J is TRBJ2-3, with 9 nucleotides matching TRBD2. The CDR3 length is 15 residues. After removal of 3 bases from V and 6 bases from J, the junction contained 7 bases not matched to a gene. CDR1 is LGHNA and CDR2 is YNFKEQ in the germline V gene. CDR3 nucleotide sequence: TGTGCCAGCAGCCACCTAGCGGGGCTTGGGGATACGCAGTATTTT. Its translation is CASSHLAGLGDTQYF.

This clonotype was seen a handful of times. The chain uses TRBV29-1 and TRBJ2-3, with TRBD1 identical over 7 bases. Trimming cost V 2 bases and J 3 bases; bases outside gene matches: 5. This CDR3 contains 14 residues. Germline V lookup: CDR1 SQVTM, CDR2 ANQGSEA. The DNA for the CDR3 is TGCAGCGTTGAACCAGGGGGAAGGACAGATACGCAGTATTTT. Translation gives CSVEPGGRTDTQYF.